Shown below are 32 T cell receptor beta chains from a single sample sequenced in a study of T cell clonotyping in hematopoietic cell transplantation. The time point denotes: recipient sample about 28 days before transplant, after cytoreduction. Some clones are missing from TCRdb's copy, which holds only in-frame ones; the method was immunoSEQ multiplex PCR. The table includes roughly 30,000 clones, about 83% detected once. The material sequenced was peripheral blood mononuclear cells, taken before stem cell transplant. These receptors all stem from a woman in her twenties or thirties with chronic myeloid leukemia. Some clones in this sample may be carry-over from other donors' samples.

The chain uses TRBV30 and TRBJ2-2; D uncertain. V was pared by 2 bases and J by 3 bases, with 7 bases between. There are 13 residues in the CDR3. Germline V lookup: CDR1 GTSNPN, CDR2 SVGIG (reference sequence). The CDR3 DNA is TGTGCCTGGAGTTATCCGTACACCGGGGAGCTGTTTTTT. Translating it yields CAWSYPYTGELFF. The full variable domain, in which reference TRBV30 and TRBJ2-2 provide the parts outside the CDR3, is SQTIHQWPATLVQPVGSPLSLECTVEGTSNPNLYWYRQAAGRGLQLLFYSVGIGQISSEVPQNLSASRPQDRQFILSSKKLLLSDSGFYLCAWSYPYTGELFFGEGSRLTVL.

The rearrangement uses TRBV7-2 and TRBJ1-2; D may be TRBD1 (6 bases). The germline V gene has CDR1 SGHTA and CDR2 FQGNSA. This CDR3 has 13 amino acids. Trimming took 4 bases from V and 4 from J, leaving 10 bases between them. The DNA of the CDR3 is TGTGCCAGCAGCTCCCGGGACACCTATGGCTACACCTTC. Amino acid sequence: CASSSRDTYGYTF. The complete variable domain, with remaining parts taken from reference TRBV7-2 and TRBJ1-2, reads GAGVSQSPSNKVTEKGKDVELRCDPISGHTALYWYRQSLGQGLEFLIYFQGNSAPDKSGLPSDRFSAERTGGSVSTLTIQRTQQEDSAVYLCASSSRDTYGYTFGSGTRLTVV.

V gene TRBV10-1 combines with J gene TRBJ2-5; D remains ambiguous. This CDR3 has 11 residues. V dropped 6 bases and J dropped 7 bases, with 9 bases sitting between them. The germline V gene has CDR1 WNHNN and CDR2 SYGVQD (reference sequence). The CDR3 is CASSHYRTQYF. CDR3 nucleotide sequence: TGCGCCAGCAGCCATTATAGGACCCAGTACTTC.

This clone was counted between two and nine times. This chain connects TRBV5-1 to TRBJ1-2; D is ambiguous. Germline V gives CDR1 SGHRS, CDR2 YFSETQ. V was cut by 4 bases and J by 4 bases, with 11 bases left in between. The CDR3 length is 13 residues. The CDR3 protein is CASSESRTYGYTF. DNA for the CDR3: TGCGCCAGCAGCGAGAGCAGGACCTATGGCTACACCTTC.

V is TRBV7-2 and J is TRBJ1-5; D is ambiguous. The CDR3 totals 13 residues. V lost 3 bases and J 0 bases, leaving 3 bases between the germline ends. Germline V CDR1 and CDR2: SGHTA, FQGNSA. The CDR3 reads CASSFSSNQPQHF. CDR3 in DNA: TGTGCCAGCAGCTTCAGTAGCAATCAGCCCCAGCATTTT.

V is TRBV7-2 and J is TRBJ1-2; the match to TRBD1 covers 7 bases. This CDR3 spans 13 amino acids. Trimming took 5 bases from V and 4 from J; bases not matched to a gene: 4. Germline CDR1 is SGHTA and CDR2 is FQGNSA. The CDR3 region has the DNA TGTGCCAGCAGCGATCGACAGGGCTATGGCTACACCTTC. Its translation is CASSDRQGYGYTF. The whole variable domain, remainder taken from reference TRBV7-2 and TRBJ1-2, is GAGVSQSPSNKVTEKGKDVELRCDPISGHTALYWYRQSLGQGLEFLIYFQGNSAPDKSGLPSDRFSAERTGGSVSTLTIQRTQQEDSAVYLCASSDRQGYGYTFGSGTRLTVV.

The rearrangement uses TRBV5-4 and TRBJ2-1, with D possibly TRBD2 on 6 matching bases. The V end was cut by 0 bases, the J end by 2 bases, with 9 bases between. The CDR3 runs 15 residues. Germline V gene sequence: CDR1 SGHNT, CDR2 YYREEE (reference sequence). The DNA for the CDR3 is TGTGCCAGCAGCTTGGGGGACTCCCCCTACAATGAGCAGTTCTTC. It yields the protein CASSLGDSPYNEQFF.

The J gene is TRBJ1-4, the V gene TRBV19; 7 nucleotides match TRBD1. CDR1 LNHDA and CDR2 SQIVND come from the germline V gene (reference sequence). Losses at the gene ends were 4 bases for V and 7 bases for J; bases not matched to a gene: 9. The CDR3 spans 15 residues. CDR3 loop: CASSRGQASGEKLFF. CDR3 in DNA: TGTGCCAGTAGTAGAGGACAGGCCAGCGGTGAAAAACTGTTTTTT.

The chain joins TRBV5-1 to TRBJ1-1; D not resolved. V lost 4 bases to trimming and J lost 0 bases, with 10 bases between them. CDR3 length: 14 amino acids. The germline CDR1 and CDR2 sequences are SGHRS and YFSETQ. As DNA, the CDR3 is TGCGCCAGCAGCCCAGAGAGGGTGAACACTGAAGCTTTCTTT. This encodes CASSPERVNTEAFF. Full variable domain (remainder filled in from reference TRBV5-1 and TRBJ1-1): KAGVTQTPRYLIKTRGQQVTLSCSPISGHRSVSWYQQTPGQGLQFLFEYFSETQRNKGNFPGRFSGRQFSNSRSEMNVSTLELGDSALYLCASSPERVNTEAFFGQGTRLTVV.

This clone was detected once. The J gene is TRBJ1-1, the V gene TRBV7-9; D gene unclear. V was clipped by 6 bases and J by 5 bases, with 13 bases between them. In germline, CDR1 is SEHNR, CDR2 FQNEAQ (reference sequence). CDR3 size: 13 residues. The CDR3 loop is CASSRIEGTEAFF. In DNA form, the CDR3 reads TGTGCCAGCAGTCGCATCGAGGGTACTGAAGCTTTCTTT.

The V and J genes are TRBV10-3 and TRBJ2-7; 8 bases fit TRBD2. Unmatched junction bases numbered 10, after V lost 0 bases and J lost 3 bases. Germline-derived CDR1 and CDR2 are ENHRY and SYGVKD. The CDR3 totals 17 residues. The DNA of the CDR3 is TGTGCCATCAGTGAGTCAGTAGGTCTAGCGGGTTTCTACGAGCAGTACTTC. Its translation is CAISESVGLAGFYEQYF.

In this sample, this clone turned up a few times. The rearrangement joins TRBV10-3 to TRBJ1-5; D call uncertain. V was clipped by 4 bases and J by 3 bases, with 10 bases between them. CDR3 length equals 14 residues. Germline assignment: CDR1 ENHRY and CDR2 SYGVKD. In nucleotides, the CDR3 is TGTGCCATCAGTGCTGGGCAGAACAATCAGCCCCAGCATTTT. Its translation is CAISAGQNNQPQHF.

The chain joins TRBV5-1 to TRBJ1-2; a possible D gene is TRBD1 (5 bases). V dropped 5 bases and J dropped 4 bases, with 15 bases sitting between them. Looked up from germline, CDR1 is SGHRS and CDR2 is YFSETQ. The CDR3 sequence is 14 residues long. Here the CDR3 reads CASSPGPLGYGYTF. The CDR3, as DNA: TGCGCCAGCAGTCCGGGACCTCTAGGCTATGGCTACACCTTC.

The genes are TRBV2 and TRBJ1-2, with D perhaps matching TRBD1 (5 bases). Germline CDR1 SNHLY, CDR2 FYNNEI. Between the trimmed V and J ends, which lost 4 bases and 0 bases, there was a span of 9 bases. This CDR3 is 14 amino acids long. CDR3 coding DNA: TGTGCCAGCAGTGCCGGGGGGACTAACTATGGCTACACCTTC. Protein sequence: CASSAGGTNYGYTF.

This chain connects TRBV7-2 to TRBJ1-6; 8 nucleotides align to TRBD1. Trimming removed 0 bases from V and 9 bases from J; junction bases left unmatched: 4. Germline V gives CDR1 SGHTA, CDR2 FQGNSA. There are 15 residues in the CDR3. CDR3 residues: CASSLAAGGASPLHF. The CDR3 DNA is TGTGCCAGCAGCTTAGCGGCAGGGGGCGCTTCACCCCTCCACTTT. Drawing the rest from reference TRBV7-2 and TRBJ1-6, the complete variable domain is GAGVSQSPSNKVTEKGKDVELRCDPISGHTALYWYRQSLGQGLEFLIYFQGNSAPDKSGLPSDRFSAERTGGSVSTLTIQRTQQEDSAVYLCASSLAAGGASPLHFGNGTRLTVT.

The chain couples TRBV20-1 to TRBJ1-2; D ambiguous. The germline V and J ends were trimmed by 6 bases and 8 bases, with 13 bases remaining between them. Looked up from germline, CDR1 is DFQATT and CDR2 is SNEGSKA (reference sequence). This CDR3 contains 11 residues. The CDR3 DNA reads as TGCAGTGCCCAGGTTGGAGCGGGCTACACCTTC. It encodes CSAQVGAGYTF.

Here the CDR3 reads CASSQGQGLQQPQHF. As DNA, the CDR3 is TGTGCCAGCAGTCAGGGACAGGGGTTACAACAGCCCCAGCATTTT. The chain links TRBV6-5 to TRBJ1-5; TRBD1 aligns across 10 bases. Germline trimming cut 5 bases from V and 7 bases from J; bases unmatched to any gene: 8. The CDR3 runs to 15 residues. Germline lookup yields CDR1 MNHEY and CDR2 SVGAGI.

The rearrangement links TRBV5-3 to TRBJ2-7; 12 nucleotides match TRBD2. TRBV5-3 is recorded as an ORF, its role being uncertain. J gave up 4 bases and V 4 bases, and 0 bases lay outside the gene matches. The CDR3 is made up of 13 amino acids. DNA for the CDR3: TGTGCCAGAAGCGGACTAGCGGGGTACGAGCAGTACGTC. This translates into CARSGLAGYEQYV.

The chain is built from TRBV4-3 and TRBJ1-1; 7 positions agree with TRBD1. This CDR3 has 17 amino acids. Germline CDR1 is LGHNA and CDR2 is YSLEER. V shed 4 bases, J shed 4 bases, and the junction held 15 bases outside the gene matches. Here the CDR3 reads CASSRLTGTNRGTEAFF. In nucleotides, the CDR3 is TGCGCCAGCAGCCGATTGACCGGAACTAACAGGGGCACTGAAGCTTTCTTT.

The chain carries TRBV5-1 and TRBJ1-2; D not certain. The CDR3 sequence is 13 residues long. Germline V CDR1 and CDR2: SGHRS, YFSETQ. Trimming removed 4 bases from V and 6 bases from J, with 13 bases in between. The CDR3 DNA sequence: TGCGCCAGCAGCCATGATTGGGCAGATGGCTACACCTTC. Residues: CASSHDWADGYTF.

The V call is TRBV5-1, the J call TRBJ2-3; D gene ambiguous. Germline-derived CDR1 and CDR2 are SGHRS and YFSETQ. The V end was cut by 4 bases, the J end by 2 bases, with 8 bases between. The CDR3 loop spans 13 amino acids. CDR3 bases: TGCGCCAGCAGCGACGGAAACACAGATACGCAGTATTTT. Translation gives CASSDGNTDTQYF.

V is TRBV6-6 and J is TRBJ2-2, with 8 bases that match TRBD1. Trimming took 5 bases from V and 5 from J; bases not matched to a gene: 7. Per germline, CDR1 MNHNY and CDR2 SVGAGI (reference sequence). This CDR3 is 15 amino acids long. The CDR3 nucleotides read TGTGCCAGCAGTACTAAGAACAGGGGGACCGGGGAGCTGTTTTTT. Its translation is CASSTKNRGTGELFF.

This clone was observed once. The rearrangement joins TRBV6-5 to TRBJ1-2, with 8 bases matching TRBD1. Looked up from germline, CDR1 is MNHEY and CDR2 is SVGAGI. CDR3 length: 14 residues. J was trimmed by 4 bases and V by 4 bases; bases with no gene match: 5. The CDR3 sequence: CASSSNRGAYGYTF. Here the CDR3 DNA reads TGTGCCAGCAGTTCTAACAGGGGGGCCTATGGCTACACCTTC.

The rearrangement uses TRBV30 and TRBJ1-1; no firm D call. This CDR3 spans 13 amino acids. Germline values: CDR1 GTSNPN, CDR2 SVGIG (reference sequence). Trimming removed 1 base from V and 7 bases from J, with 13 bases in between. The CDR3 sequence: CAWSGQRFSEAFF. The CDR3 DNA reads TGTGCCTGGAGTGGGCAGCGCTTTAGTGAAGCTTTCTTT.

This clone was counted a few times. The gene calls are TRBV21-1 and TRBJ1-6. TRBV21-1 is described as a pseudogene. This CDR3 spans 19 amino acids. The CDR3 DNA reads TGTGCCAGCATCCACCCCACGAGCCCCGTGATACTTTATAATTCACCCCTCCACTTT. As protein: CASIHPTSPVILYNSPLHF.

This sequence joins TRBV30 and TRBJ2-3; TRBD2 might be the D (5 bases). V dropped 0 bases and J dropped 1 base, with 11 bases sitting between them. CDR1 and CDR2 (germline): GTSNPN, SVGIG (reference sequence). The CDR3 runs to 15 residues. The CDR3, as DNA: TGTGCCTGGAGTGTAACCAGCGGACGCACAGATACGCAGTATTTT. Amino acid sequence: CAWSVTSGRTDTQYF.

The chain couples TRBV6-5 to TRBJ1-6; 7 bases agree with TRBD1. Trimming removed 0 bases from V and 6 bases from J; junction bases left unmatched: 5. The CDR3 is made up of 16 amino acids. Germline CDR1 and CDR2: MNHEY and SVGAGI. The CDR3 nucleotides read TGTGCCAGCAGTTACTCCGGACAGGCCTTTAATTCACCCCTCCACTTT. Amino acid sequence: CASSYSGQAFNSPLHF.

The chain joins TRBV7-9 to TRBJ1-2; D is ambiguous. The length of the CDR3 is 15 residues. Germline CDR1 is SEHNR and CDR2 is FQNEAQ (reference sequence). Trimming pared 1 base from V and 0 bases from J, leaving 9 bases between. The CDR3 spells CASSLGHPTNYGYTF. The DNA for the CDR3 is TGTGCCAGCAGCTTAGGACACCCTACTAACTATGGCTACACCTTC.

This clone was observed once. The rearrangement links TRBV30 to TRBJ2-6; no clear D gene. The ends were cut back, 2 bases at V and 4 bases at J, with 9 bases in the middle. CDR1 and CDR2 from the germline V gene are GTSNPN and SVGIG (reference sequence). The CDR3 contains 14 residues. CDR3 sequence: CAWSSVRGANVLTF. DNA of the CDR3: TGTGCCTGGAGTTCGGTTAGGGGGGCCAACGTCCTGACTTTC.

The CDR3 bases are TGTGCTAGTGGTTTGTCAGGCAGGGAGACTGAAGCTTTCTTT. Translating gives CASGLSGRETEAFF. The V gene is TRBV12-5, the J gene TRBJ1-1; tentatively, D is TRBD1 (5 bases). Deletions cut 2 bases from V and 5 bases from J, with 12 bases between. The germline CDR1 and CDR2 sequences are LGHNT and FRNRAP. CDR3 length: 14 residues.

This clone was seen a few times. In nucleotides, the CDR3 is TGTGCCAGCAGCTTAATTACCGGCTTCGGCACCGGGGAGCTGTTTTTT. This translates into CASSLITGFGTGELFF. The chain recombines TRBV11-2 with TRBJ2-2; no clear D. Trimming stripped 2 bases from V and 4 bases from J, with 14 bases between. Germline loops: CDR1 SGHAT, CDR2 FQNNGV. This CDR3 comprises 16 residues. The complete variable domain, with remaining parts taken from reference TRBV11-2 and TRBJ2-2, reads EAGVAQSPRYKIIEKRQSVAFWCNPISGHATLYWYQQILGQGPKLLIQFQNNGVVDDSQLPKDRFSAERLKGVDSTLKIQPAKLEDSAVYLCASSLITGFGTGELFFGEGSRLTVL.

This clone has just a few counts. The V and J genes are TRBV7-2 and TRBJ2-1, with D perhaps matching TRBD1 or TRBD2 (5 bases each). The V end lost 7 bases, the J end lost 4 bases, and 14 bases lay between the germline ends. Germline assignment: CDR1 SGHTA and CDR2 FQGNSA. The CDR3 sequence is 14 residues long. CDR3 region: CASMRQLAYNEQFF. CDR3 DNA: TGTGCCAGCATGCGACAGCTAGCTTACAATGAGCAGTTCTTC.